The source of this TCR beta chain is a study of cytomegalovirus exposure and HLA in healthy donors. Whole-study context: Genetic ancestry analysis placed under 90% of the 300 to 400 donors that were genotyped in the Caucasian-associated cluster.

The PCR used 60 Vbeta and 13 Jbeta primers. The data were produced by immunoSEQ multiplex PCR, yet TCRdb's version contains in-frame clones alone and is incomplete. This sample has around 62,000 clones, with about 82% found just once. Trimming took 2 bases from V and 0 from J, leaving 7 bases between them. The CDR3 totals 14 residues. Germline CDR1 reads KGHSH; CDR2 reads LQKENI. V is TRBV18 and J is TRBJ1-1, with no clear D. The sample comprised PBMCs. The sequence was collected from a woman aged 25 to 45 in good health and CMV-seronegative. The CDR3, as DNA: TGTGCCAGCTCACCAGGCGGAATGAACACTGAAGCTTTCTTT. It yields the protein CASSPGGMNTEAFF.